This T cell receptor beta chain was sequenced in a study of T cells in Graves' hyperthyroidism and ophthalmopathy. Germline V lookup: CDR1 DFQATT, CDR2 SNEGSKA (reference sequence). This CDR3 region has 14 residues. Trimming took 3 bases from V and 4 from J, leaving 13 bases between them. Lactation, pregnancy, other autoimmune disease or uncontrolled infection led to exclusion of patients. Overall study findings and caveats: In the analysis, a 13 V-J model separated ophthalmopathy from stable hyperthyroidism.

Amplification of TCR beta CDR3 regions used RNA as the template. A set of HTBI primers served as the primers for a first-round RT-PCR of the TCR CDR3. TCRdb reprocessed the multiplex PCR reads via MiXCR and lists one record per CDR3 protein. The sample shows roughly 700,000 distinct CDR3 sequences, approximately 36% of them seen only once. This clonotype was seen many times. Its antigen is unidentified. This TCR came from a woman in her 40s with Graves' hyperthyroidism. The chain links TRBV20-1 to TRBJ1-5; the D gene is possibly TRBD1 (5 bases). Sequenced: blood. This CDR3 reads CSASEARENQPQHF. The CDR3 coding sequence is TGCAGTGCTAGCGAGGCCAGGGAAAATCAGCCCCAGCATTTT.